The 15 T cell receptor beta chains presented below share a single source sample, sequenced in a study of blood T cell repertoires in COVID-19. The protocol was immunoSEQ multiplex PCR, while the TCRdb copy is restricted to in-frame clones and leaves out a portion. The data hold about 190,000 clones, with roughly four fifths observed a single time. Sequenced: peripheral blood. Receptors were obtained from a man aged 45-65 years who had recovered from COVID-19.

CDR3 DNA sequence: TGTGCCAGTAGCCCGGGACAGGGGAAAGGTGGGGCCAACGTCCTGACTTTC. It translates to CASSPGQGKGGANVLTF. V usage is TRBV19 and J usage is TRBJ2-6; 10 bases align to TRBD1. Germline CDR1 is LNHDA and CDR2 is SQIVND (reference sequence). J gave up 3 bases and V 6 bases, and 8 bases lay outside the gene matches. The CDR3 is 17 amino acids.

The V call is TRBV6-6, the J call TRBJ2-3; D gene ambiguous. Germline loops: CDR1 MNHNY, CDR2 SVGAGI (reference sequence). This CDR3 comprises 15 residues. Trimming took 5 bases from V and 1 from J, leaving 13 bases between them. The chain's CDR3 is CASSDRKSGTDTQYF. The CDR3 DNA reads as TGTGCCAGCAGTGATAGGAAAAGCGGCACAGATACGCAGTATTTT.

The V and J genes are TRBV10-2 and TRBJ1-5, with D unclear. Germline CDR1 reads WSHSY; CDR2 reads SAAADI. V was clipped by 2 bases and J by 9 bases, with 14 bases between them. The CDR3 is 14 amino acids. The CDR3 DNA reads TGCGCCAGCAGTGAGGACGCAGGCGCGGGGCCCCAGCATTTT. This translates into CASSEDAGAGPQHF.

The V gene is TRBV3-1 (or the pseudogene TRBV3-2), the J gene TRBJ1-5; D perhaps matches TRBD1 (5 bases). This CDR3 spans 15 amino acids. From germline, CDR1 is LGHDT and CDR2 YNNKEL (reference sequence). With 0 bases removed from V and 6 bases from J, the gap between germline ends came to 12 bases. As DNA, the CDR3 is TGTGCCAGCAGCCAAGAGTTGGGCGGGGCTCAGCCCCAGCATTTT. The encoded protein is CASSQELGGAQPQHF.

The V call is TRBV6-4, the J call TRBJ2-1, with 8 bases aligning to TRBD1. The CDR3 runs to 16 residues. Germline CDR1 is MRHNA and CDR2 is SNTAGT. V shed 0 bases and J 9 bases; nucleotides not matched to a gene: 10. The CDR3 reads CASSDSGGRGRAEQFF. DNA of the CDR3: TGTGCCAGCAGTGACTCCGGGGGCAGGGGGCGAGCTGAGCAGTTCTTC.

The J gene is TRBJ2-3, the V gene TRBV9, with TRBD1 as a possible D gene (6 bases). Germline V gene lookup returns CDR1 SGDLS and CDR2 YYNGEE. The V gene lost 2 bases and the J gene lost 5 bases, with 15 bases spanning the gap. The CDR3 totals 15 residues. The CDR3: CASSVSQGFKDTQYF. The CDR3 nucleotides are TGTGCCAGCAGCGTCTCACAGGGCTTTAAAGATACGCAGTATTTT.

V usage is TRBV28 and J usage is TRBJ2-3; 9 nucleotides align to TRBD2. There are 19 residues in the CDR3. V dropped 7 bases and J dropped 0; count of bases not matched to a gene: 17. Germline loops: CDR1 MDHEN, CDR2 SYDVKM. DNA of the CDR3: TGTGCCAGCAATTCGGAGACTGATCGGACTAGCGCTAGCACAGATACGCAGTATTTT. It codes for CASNSETDRTSASTDTQYF. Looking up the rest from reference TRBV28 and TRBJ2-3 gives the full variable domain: DVKVTQSSRYLVKRTGEKVFLECVQDMDHENMFWYRQDPGLGLRLIYFSYDVKMKEKGDIPEGYSVSREKKERFSLILESASTNQTSMYLCASNSETDRTSASTDTQYFGPGTRLTVL.

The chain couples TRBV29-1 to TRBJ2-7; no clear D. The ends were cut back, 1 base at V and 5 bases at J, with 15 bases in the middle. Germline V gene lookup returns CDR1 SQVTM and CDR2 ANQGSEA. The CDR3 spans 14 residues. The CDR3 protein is CSVEAVWLGNEQYF. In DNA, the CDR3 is TGCAGCGTTGAAGCGGTATGGCTGGGCAACGAGCAGTACTTC.

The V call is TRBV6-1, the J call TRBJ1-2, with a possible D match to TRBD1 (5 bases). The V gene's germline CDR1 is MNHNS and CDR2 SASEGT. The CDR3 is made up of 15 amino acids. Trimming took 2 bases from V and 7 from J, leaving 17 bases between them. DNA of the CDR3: TGTGCCAGCAGTGAATCCTTTAGGCAGGGAATTGGCTACACCTTC. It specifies CASSESFRQGIGYTF.

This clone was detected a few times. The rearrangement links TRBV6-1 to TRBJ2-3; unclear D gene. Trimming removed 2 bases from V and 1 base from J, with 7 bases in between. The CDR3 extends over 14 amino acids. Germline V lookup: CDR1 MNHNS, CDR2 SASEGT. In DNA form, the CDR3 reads TGTGCCAGCAGTGAATCCCGAGGCACAGATACGCAGTATTTT. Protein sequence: CASSESRGTDTQYF.

CDR3 DNA sequence: TGTGCCAGCACCGACATGACCACTTTCGGTGGCACCATATATTTT. Translated: CASTDMTTFGGTIYF. The chain joins TRBV6-1 to TRBJ1-3; D unresolved. This CDR3 has 15 residues. V shed 7 bases and J shed 9 bases, with 22 bases lying between them. The V gene's germline CDR1 is MNHNS and CDR2 SASEGT.

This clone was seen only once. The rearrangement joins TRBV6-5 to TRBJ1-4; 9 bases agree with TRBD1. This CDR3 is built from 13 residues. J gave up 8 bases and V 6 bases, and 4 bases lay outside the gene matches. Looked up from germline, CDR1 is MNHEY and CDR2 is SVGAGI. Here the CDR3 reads CASRPDRGEKLFF. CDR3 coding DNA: TGTGCCAGCAGACCGGACAGGGGAGAAAAACTGTTTTTT.

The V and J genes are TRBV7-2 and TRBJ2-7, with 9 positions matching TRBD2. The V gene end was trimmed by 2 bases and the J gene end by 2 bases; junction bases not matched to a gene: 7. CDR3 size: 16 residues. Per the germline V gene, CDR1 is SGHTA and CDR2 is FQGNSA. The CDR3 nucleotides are TGTGCCAGCAGCTTAAGAGTAGCGGGAGAGGCCTACGAGCAGTACTTC. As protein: CASSLRVAGEAYEQYF.

CDR3 sequence reads: CASSLDRTGNNSPLHF. In DNA, the CDR3 is TGTGCCAGCAGTTTAGATAGGACAGGGAATAATTCACCCCTCCACTTT. The chain joins TRBV27 to TRBJ1-6; TRBD1 matches 8 bases. The trim removed 2 bases at V and 5 bases at J, leaving 5 bases unmatched. Per germline, CDR1 MNHEY and CDR2 SMNVEV (reference sequence). CDR3 length: 16 amino acids.

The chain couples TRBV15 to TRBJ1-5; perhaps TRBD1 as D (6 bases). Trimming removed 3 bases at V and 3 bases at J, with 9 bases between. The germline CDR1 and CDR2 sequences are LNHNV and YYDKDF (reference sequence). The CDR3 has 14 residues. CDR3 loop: CATSRGQLNQPQHF. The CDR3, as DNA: TGTGCCACCAGCAGGGGACAACTCAATCAGCCCCAGCATTTT.